The T cell receptor beta chain under discussion was sequenced for a study of blood T cells in healthy people across ages. Overall study context: Template switching recovered approximately one barcoded beta molecule for every two T cells.

J lost 2 bases, V lost 6 bases, and 10 bases had no gene match. Germline assignment: CDR1 SGHDT and CDR2 YYEEEE. This CDR3 spans 16 amino acids. Sample-barcoded 5' priming and a J-beta primer mix drove a second PCR of about 6 to 12 cycles. Each CDR3 protein gets one entry after TCRdb re-called the 5' RACE reads with MiXCR. The sample holds roughly 720,000 distinct CDR3 sequences, approximately 55% seen once. The clonotype comes from an elderly man in good health. The sample consisted of blood. The chain couples TRBV5-6 to TRBJ1-3, with 8 bases identical to TRBD1. Here the CDR3 DNA reads TGTGCCAGCACCCGCTGGGACAGGACTACTGGAAACACCATATATTTT. It encodes CASTRWDRTTGNTIYF.